The 5 T cell receptor beta chains below were found in one sample sequenced in a study of T cells in Graves' hyperthyroidism and ophthalmopathy. TCR beta CDR3 regions were amplified from RNA transcripts. HTBI primers were used for first-round RT-PCR of the TCR CDR3. TCRdb analysed the multiplex PCR reads with MiXCR anew, one entry per CDR3 protein. Of roughly 380,000 distinct CDR3 sequences in the sample, more than 11% are singletons; the top ten hold more than 9.5%. Sequenced input: blood. The receptors derive from an older woman with Graves' hyperthyroidism.

The V and J genes are TRBV11-2 and TRBJ1-5, with unresolved D. The germline CDR1 and CDR2 sequences are SGHAT and FQNNGV. Trimming stripped 4 bases from V and 8 bases from J, with 9 bases between. The CDR3 is made up of 12 amino acids. The CDR3: CASSSEREPQHF. The DNA of the CDR3 is TGTGCCAGCAGCTCCGAGCGGGAGCCCCAGCATTTT.

Many counts were recorded for this clonotype. The chain carries TRBV12-3 or TRBV12-4 and TRBJ1-1; D is ambiguous. The V and J ends lost 6 bases and 6 bases respectively, with 8 bases between them. The CDR3 spans 11 residues. In DNA, the CDR3 is TGTGCCAGCAGAGCCCTGTCTGAAGCTTTCTTT. It codes for CASRALSEAFF.

The V and J genes are TRBV19 and TRBJ2-2; 9 bases fit TRBD1. CDR1 and CDR2 from the germline V gene are LNHDA and SQIVND (reference sequence). V shed 3 bases, J shed 7 bases, and the junction held 3 bases outside the gene matches. This CDR3 is built from 14 residues. The CDR3: CASSMGQGIGELFF. The CDR3 bases are TGTGCCAGTAGTATGGGACAGGGTATCGGGGAGCTGTTTTTT.

There are many counts of this clonotype. This sequence joins TRBV2 and TRBJ1-5; no clear D. The CDR3 sequence is 13 residues long. From germline, CDR1 is SNHLY and CDR2 FYNNEI. V lost 8 bases and J lost 2, with 10 bases in between. The CDR3 DNA reads TGTGCCAGCCAAATGGAGGGCAATCAGCCCCAGCATTTT. Protein product: CASQMEGNQPQHF. The entire variable domain, with the rest obtained from reference TRBV2 and TRBJ1-5, is as follows: EPEVTQTPSHQVTQMGQEVILRCVPISNHLYFYWYRQILGQKVEFLVSFYNNEISEKSEIFDDQFSVERPDGSNFTLKIRSTKLEDSAMYFCASQMEGNQPQHFGDGTRLSIL.

The rearrangement joins TRBV13 to TRBJ2-3; 11 nucleotides line up with TRBD2. Germline V CDR1 and CDR2: PRHDT, FYEKMQ (reference sequence). J lost 2 bases, V lost 1 base, and 2 bases had no gene match. The CDR3 runs 16 residues. The CDR3 coding sequence is TGTGCCAGCAGCTTAGTGACTAGCGGGACCACAGATACGCAGTATTTT. The encoded protein is CASSLVTSGTTDTQYF.